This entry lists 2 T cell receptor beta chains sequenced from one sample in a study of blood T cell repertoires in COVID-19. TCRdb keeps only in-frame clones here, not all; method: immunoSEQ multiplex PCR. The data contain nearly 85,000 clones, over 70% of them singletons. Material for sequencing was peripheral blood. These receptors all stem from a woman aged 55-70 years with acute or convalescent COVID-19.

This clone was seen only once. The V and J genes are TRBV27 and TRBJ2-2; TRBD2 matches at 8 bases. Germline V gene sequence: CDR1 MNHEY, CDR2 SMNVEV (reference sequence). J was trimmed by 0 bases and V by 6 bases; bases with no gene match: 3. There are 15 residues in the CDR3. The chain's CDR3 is CASRYGGANTGELFF. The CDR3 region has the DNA TGTGCCAGCAGATACGGGGGGGCGAACACCGGGGAGCTGTTTTTT.

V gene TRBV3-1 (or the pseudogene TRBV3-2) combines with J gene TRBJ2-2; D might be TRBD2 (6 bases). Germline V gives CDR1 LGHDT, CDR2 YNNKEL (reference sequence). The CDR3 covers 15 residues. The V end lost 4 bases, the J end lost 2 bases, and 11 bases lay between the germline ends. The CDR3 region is CASSPGLLNTGELFF. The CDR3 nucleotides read TGTGCCAGCAGCCCGGGACTGCTTAACACCGGGGAGCTGTTTTTT.